This entry is about one T cell receptor (beta chain). The sample comes from a study of T cells in Graves' hyperthyroidism and ophthalmopathy. TCR beta CDR3 sequences were amplified from RNA transcripts. The primer set for the first-round RT-PCR of the TCR CDR3 was HTBI. A single record per CDR3 protein comes from TCRdb applying MiXCR to the multiplex PCR reads. The data show 750,000 to 900,000 distinct CDR3 sequences, 38% seen once. Trimming pared 9 bases from V and 6 bases from J, leaving 23 bases between. This CDR3 has 16 amino acids. The hyperthyroidism patients had all been newly diagnosed, and their disease duration was under 2 months. Their ages ranged from 18 to 65 years.

This clonotype was sampled from a man younger than 30 with Graves' hyperthyroidism. Sequencing used blood. This chain connects TRBV12-3 or TRBV12-4 to TRBJ2-2; weak D call: TRBD1 (5 bases). This CDR3 is CASLISGWKGSGELFF. Written as DNA, the CDR3 is TGTGCCAGTCTTATCTCAGGGTGGAAGGGCTCCGGGGAGCTGTTTTTT.